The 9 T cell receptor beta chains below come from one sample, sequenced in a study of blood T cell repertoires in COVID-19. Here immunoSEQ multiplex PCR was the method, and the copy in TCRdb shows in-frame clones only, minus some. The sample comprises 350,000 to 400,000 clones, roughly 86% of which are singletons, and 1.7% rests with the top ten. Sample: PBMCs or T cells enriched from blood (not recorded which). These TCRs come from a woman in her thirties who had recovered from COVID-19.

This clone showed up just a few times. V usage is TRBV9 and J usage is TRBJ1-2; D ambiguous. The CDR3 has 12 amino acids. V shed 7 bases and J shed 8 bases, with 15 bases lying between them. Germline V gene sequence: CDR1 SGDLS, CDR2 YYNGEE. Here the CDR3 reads CASARRGGGYTF. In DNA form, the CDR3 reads TGTGCCAGCGCCCGCCGGGGTGGCGGCTACACCTTC.

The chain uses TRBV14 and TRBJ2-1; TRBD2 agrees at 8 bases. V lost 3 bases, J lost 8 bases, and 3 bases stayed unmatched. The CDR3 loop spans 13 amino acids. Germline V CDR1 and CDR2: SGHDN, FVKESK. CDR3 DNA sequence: TGTGCCAGCAGCCAGCTAGCGGGTCATGAGCAGTTCTTC. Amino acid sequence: CASSQLAGHEQFF.

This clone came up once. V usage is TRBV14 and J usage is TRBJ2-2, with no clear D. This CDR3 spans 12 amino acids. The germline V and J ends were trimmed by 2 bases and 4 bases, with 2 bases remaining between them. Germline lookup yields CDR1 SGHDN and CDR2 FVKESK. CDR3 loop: CASSQLTGELFF. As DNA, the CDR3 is TGTGCCAGCAGCCAACTCACCGGGGAGCTGTTTTTT.

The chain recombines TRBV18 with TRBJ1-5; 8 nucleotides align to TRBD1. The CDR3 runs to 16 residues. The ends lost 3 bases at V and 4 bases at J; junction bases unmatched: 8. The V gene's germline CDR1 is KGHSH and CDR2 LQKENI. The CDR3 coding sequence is TGTGCCAGCTCACCCCAGGGACAGGTAGAAAATCAGCCCCAGCATTTT. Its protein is CASSPQGQVENQPQHF. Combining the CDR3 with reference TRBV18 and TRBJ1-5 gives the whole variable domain NAGVMQNPRHLVRRRGQEARLRCSPMKGHSHVYWYRQLPEEGLKFMVYLQKENIIDESGMPKERFSAEFPKEGPSILRIQQVVRGDSAAYFCASSPQGQVENQPQHFGDGTRLSIL.

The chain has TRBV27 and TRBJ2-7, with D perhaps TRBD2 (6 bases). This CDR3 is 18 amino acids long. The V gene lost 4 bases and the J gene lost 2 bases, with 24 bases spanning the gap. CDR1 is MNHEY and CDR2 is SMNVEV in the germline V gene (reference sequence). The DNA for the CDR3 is TGTGCCAGCAGTTCCCTAGAGGGGTTGGGGACTGCGACCTACGAGCAGTACTTC. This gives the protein CASSSLEGLGTATYEQYF.

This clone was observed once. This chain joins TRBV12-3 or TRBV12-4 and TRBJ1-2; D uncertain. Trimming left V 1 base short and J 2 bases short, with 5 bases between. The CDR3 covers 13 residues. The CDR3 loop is CASSLGVNYGYTF. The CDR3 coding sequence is TGTGCCAGCAGTTTAGGAGTGAACTATGGCTACACCTTC.

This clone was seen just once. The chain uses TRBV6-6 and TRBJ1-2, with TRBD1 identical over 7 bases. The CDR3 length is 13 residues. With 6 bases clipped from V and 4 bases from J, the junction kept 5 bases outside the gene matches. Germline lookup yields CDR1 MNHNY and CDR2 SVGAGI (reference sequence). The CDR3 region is CASSRGQTYGYTF. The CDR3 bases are TGTGCCAGCAGCCGGGGACAGACCTATGGCTACACCTTC.

The CDR3 coding sequence is TGTGCCAGCTCACCTCGACAGGGAAACACAGATACGCAGTATTTT. Protein sequence: CASSPRQGNTDTQYF. This chain connects TRBV18 to TRBJ2-3, with 7 bases lining up with TRBD1. CDR1 and CDR2 (germline): KGHSH, LQKENI. The CDR3 contains 15 residues. V was clipped by 3 bases and J by 2 bases; unmatched bases: 5.

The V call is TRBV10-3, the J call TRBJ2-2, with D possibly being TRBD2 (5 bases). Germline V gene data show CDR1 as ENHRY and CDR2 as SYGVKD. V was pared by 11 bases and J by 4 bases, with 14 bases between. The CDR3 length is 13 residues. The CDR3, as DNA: TGTGCCTCGGTTGAAGGGAGCACCGGGGAGCTGTTTTTT. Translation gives CASVEGSTGELFF.